These T cell receptor beta chains were read from a single sample in a study of blood T cells in healthy people across ages. TCRdb used MiXCR to reprocess the 5' RACE reads, holding one entry per CDR3 protein. The repertoire holds approximately 810,000 distinct CDR3 sequences, with roughly 35% as singletons. The sample taken for sequencing was blood. Receptor source: a man aged 18 to 29 in good health. Both conserved end residues are part of each CDR3. A D gene is named only where the DNA matches it firmly. Size tells how often a clone was seen (once, few, many) or the class of an expanded clone, and some rows leave it out.

clone size	D gene	V gene	J gene	CDR3 protein	CDR3 DNA
many	-	TRBV7-6	TRBJ2-1	CASSSQLYNEQFF	TGTGCCAGCAGCTCCCAGCTCTACAATGAGCAGTTCTTC
few	-	TRBV7-9	TRBJ2-5	CASSLSQGRGETQYF	TGTGCCAGCAGCTTAAGCCAGGGAAGGGGAGAGACCCAGTACTTC
once	TRBD2	TRBV20-1	TRBJ2-1	CSARSGTKNIQFF	TGCAGTGCTAGGAGCGGGACGAAAAACATTCAGTTCTTC
-	-	TRBV2	TRBJ2-7	CASSGQGTSYEQYF	TGTGCCAGCAGTGGGCAGGGGACATCCTACGAGCAGTACTTC
-	-	TRBV27	TRBJ2-3	CASSLFSRYTDTQYF	TGTGCCAGCAGTTTATTCAGTCGCTACACAGATACGCAGTATTTT
-	-	TRBV5-1	TRBJ1-5	CASSFGSGDQPQHF	TGCGCCAGCAGCTTTGGGTCAGGGGATCAGCCCCAGCATTTT
few	-	TRBV2	TRBJ2-5	CASSVWLQETQYF	TGTGCCAGCAGTGTCTGGCTCCAAGAGACCCAGTACTTC
-	-	TRBV7-2	TRBJ2-7	CASGEDRVNNEQYF	TGTGCCAGCGGGGAGGACCGTGTTAACAATGAGCAGTACTTC
few	-	TRBV11-1	TRBJ1-1	CASSLKELNTEAFF	TGTGCCAGCAGCTTAAAGGAATTGAACACTGAAGCTTTCTTT
-	TRBD2	TRBV7-9	TRBJ2-7	CASSRGKRGTYEQYF	TGTGCCAGCAGCCGCGGGAAGCGGGGGACCTACGAGCAGTACTTC
-	-	TRBV6-5	TRBJ2-5	CASSYSPAGETQYF	TGTGCCAGCAGTTACTCCCCAGCCGGAGAGACCCAGTACTTC
-	-	TRBV14	TRBJ2-3	CASSRPGAGIRADTQYF	TGTGCCAGCAGCCGCCCTGGGGCAGGGATTCGGGCAGATACGCAGTATTTT
-	-	TRBV4-2	TRBJ2-7	CASSQDLLGEIQYF	TGTGCCAGCAGCCAAGATTTACTGGGGGAGATCCAGTACTTC
-	-	TRBV21-1	TRBJ2-1	CASCTSGGLDTHNEQFF	TGTGCCAGTTGTACTAGCGGGGGACTTGATACCCACAATGAGCAGTTCTTC
-	-	TRBV4-3	TRBJ1-2	CASSQDPTSQSGPWQNGYTF	TGCGCCAGCAGCCAAGATCCTACGTCCCAATCGGGACCGTGGCAAAATGGCTACACCTTC
many	TRBD1	TRBV12-3/TRBV12-4	TRBJ1-5	CASRAPGQLRHSNQPQHF	TGTGCCAGCAGGGCCCCGGGACAGCTTAGACATAGCAATCAGCCCCAGCATTTT
-	-	TRBV7-9	TRBJ2-5	CASTIGVEEAQYF	TGTGCCAGCACCATAGGGGTGGAAGAGGCCCAGTACTTC
few	-	TRBV4-3	TRBJ2-7	CASSQYREVNEQYF	TGCGCCAGCAGCCAATATAGAGAGGTCAATGAGCAGTACTTC